Reported below is one TCR beta chain. The record originates from a study of blood T cell repertoires in COVID-19. This table comes from immunoSEQ multiplex PCR, and its TCRdb copy is limited to in-frame clones, with some not included. Here the sample spans some 220,000 clones, around 80% being singletons. Material: peripheral blood. The clonotype was recovered from a woman in her sixties who had recovered from COVID-19.

This chain's CDR3 is CASSKQGDGTQYF. DNA for the CDR3: TGTGCCAGCAGCAAACAGGGTGATGGGACCCAGTACTTC. The V call is TRBV7-3, the J call TRBJ2-5; possible D gene TRBD1, 6 bases. Germline values: CDR1 SGHTA, CDR2 FQGTGA. V lost 5 bases and J 7 bases, leaving 14 bases between the germline ends. This CDR3 region has 13 residues.